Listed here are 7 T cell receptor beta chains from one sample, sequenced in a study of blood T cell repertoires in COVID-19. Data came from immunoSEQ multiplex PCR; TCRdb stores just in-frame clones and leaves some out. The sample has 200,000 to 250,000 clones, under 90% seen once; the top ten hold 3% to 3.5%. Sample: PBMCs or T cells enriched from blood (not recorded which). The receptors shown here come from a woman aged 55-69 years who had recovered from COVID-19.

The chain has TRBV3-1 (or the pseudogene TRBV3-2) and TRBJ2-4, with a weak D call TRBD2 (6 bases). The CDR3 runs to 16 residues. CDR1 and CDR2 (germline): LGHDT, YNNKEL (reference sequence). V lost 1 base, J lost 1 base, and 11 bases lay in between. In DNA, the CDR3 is TGTGCCAGCAGCCAAGGGGGGAGGACGGCCAAAAACATTCAGTACTTC. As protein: CASSQGGRTAKNIQYF.

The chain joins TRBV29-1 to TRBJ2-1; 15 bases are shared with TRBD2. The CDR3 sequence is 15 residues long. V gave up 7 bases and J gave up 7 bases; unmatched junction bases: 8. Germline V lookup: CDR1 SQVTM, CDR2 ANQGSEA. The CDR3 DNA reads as TGCAGCGGGACTAGCGGGGGGGCCTTTACGAATGAGCAGTTCTTC. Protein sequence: CSGTSGGAFTNEQFF.

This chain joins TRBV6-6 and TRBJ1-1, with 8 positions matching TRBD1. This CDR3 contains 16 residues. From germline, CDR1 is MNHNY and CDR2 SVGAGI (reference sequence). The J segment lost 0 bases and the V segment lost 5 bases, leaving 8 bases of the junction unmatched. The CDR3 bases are TGTGCCAGCAGTAATCGACAGGGGACGATGAACACTGAAGCTTTCTTT. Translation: CASSNRQGTMNTEAFF.

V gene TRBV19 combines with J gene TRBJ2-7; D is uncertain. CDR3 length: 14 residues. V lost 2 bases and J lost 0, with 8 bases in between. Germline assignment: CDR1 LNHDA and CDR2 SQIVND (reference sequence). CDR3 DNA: TGTGCCAGTAGTATACTCTACTCCTCCTACGAGCAGTACTTC. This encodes CASSILYSSYEQYF.

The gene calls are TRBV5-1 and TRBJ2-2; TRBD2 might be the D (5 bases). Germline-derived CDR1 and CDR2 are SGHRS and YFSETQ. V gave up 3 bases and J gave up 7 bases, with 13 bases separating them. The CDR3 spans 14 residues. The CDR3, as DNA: TGCGCCAGCAGCTCCGGGAACCCAGGCGGGGAGCTGTTTTTT. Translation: CASSSGNPGGELFF.

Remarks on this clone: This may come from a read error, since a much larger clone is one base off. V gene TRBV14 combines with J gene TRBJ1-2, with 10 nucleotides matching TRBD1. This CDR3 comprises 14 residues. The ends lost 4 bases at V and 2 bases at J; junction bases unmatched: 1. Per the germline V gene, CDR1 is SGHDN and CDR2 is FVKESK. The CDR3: CASSLGQGNYGYTF. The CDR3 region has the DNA TGTGCCAGCAGCCTGGGACAGGGGAACTATGGCTACACCTTC.

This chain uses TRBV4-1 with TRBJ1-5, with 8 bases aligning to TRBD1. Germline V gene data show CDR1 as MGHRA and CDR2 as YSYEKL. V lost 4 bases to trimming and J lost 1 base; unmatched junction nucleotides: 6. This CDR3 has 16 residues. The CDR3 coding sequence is TGCGCCAGCAGCCGCAAGACAGGGGAGAGCAATCAGCCCCAGCATTTT. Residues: CASSRKTGESNQPQHF.